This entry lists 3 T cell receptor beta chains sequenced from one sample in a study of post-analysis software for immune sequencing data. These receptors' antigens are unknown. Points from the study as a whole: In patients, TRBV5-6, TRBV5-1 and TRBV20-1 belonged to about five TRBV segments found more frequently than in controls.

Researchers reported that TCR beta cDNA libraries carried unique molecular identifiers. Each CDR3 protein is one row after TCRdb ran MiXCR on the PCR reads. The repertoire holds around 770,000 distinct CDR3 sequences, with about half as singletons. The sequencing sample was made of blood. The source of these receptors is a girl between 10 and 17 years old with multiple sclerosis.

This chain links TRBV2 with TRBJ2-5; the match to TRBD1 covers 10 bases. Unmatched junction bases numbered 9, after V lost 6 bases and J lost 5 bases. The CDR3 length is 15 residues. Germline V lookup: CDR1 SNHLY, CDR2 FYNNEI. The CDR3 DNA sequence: TGTGCCAGCAGACCCGGGACAGGGGCGTGGGAGACCCAGTACTTC. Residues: CASRPGTGAWETQYF.

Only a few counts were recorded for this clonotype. CDR3 sequence reads: CASSFPTQPQHF. Here the CDR3 DNA reads TGTGCCAGCAGTTTTCCCACACAGCCCCAGCATTTT. The V gene is TRBV12-3 or TRBV12-4, the J gene TRBJ1-5; D remains ambiguous. The V end lost 3 bases, the J end lost 7 bases, and 7 bases lay between the germline ends. The CDR3 spans 12 residues.

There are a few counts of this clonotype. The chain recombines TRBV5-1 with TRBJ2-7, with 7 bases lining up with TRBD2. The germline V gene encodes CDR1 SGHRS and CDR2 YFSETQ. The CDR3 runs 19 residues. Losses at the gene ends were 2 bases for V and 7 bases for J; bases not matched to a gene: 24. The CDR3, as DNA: TGCGCCAGCAGCTTACGGCCGGAATTTGTTGAGGCGGGAGAGCGAGAGCAGTACTTC. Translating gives CASSLRPEFVEAGEREQYF. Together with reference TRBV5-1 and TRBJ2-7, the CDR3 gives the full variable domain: KAGVTQTPRYLIKTRGQQVTLSCSPISGHRSVSWYQQTPGQGLQFLFEYFSETQRNKGNFPGRFSGRQFSNSRSEMNVSTLELGDSALYLCASSLRPEFVEAGEREQYFGPGTRLTVT.